This T cell receptor (beta chain) appears in the sequencing data of a study of blood T cell repertoires in COVID-19. Overall study context: From the United States, Italy and Spain came samples of acute and convalescent COVID-19.

Profiling relied on immunoSEQ multiplex PCR, and the TCRdb table lists in-frame clones only, not all of them. The table lists roughly 140,000 clones, roughly 80% of them singletons. The CDR3 loop spans 13 amino acids. Trimming at V came to 5 bases and at J to 4 bases, leaving 5 bases not matched to a gene. CDR1 is MNHEY, CDR2 SMNVEV, per germline (reference sequence). This chain connects TRBV27 to TRBJ2-7, with TRBD2 matching over 7 bases. The sequenced sample was peripheral blood. The receptor was isolated from a middle-aged woman with active or convalescent COVID-19. The CDR3 region has the DNA TGTGCCAGCAGTGCGTGGGGGGGTTACGAGCAGTACTTC. Translation: CASSAWGGYEQYF.